These 24 T cell receptor beta chains were sequenced from one sample in a study of CD8+ T cells in alopecia areata. Reverse transcribed after extraction, RNA yielded cDNA as the sequencing template. Clones were read by immunoSEQ multiplex PCR, and TCRdb kept only the in-frame ones, dropping some. The data hold roughly 100,000 clones, with around three fifths observed a single time. What was sequenced was CD4+ T cells sorted from blood. Source of these receptors: a human donor in good health.

The CDR3 bases are TGCGCCAGCAGCCAAGACTGGCAGGGCACTCAGCCCCAGCATTTT. Protein sequence: CASSQDWQGTQPQHF. The J gene is TRBJ1-5, the V gene TRBV4-1; perhaps TRBD1 as D (5 bases). The CDR3 covers 15 residues. V lost 0 bases and J 6 bases, leaving 12 bases between the germline ends. CDR1 MGHRA and CDR2 YSYEKL come from the germline V gene.

This clone was recorded a few times. The sample contains more than one DNA sequence encoding this CDR3. The chain carries TRBV2 and TRBJ2-5; D perhaps matches TRBD1 (5 bases). Germline V lookup: CDR1 SNHLY, CDR2 FYNNEI. V lost 2 bases and J lost 2, with 6 bases in between. This CDR3 is built from 13 residues. The DNA of the CDR3 is TGTGCCAGCAGTGAACAGGGTCAAGAGACCCAGTACTTC. Translation: CASSEQGQETQYF.

The rearrangement links TRBV28 to TRBJ2-5, with 7 bases aligning to TRBD2. The germline CDR1 and CDR2 sequences are MDHEN and SYDVKM. The ends lost 6 bases at V and 5 bases at J; junction bases unmatched: 9. The CDR3 extends over 14 amino acids. CDR3 sequence: CASSSSREGETQYF. The CDR3 bases are TGTGCCAGCAGCTCCTCCAGGGAGGGGGAGACCCAGTACTTC.

This chain connects TRBV29-1 to TRBJ1-1, with D unresolved. CDR3 size: 12 residues. In germline, CDR1 is SQVTM, CDR2 ANQGSEA. Trimming stripped 7 bases from V and 3 bases from J, with 12 bases between. CDR3 nucleotide sequence: TGCAGCGCTGCGACGGTATACACTGAAGCTTTCTTT. This gives the protein CSAATVYTEAFF.

This chain connects TRBV30 to TRBJ2-2; D is unresolved. CDR1 and CDR2 (germline): GTSNPN, SVGIG (reference sequence). The CDR3 has 14 amino acids. V was cut by 3 bases and J by 0 bases, with 8 bases left in between. CDR3 in amino acids: CAWRGGANTGELFF. CDR3 bases: TGTGCCTGGAGGGGTGGGGCGAACACCGGGGAGCTGTTTTTT.

V and J are TRBV2 and TRBJ1-5; 10 bases agree with TRBD1. Trimming removed 8 bases from V and 7 bases from J; junction bases left unmatched: 8. The CDR3 spans 14 residues. Germline CDR1 and CDR2: SNHLY and FYNNEI. The CDR3 DNA reads TGTGCCAGCTGCCGGGACAGGGGTTTACAGCCCCAGCATTTT. It yields the protein CASCRDRGLQPQHF.

CDR3: CASSQDGRVNEKLFF. CDR3 nucleotides: TGCGCCAGCAGCCAAGATGGGAGGGTGAATGAAAAACTGTTTTTT. The chain recombines TRBV4-3 with TRBJ1-4; D gene unclear. CDR1 and CDR2 from the germline V gene are LGHNA and YSLEER. Trimming left V 0 bases short and J 5 bases short, with 10 bases between. This CDR3 contains 15 residues.

The chain couples TRBV6-5 to TRBJ1-1; the match to TRBD1 covers 7 bases. Germline values: CDR1 MNHEY, CDR2 SVGAGI. CDR3 size: 14 residues. Trimming took 5 bases from V and 3 from J; bases not matched to a gene: 6. The CDR3 coding sequence is TGTGCCAGCAGTGCCCTCGACAGGGACACTGAAGCTTTCTTT. It specifies CASSALDRDTEAFF.

This rearrangement joins TRBV10-3 to TRBJ2-6; TRBD1 agrees at 9 bases. Looked up from germline, CDR1 is ENHRY and CDR2 is SYGVKD. This CDR3 contains 17 residues. Unmatched junction bases numbered 9, after V lost 7 bases and J lost 2 bases. CDR3 protein: CAIKGTGTWAGANVLTF. The CDR3 DNA sequence: TGTGCCATCAAAGGGACAGGGACCTGGGCTGGGGCCAACGTCCTGACTTTC.

This clone was found a few times. One end of the junction does not line up with germline, which may come from a read error. CDR3 nucleotide sequence: TGTGCCAGCAGCTTAGGAGGAGCGGGGGCATCACCGTCCTTC. Protein product: CASSLGGAGASPSF. This sequence joins TRBV7-9 and TRBJ2-7; the match to TRBD2 covers 8 bases. The CDR3 has 14 amino acids. CDR1 SEHNR and CDR2 FQNEAQ come from the germline V gene (reference sequence). The complete variable domain, with remaining parts taken from reference TRBV7-9 and TRBJ2-7, reads DTGVSQNPRHKITKRGQNVTFRCDPISEHNRLYWYRQTLGQGPEFLTYFQNEAQLEKSRLLSDRFSAERPKGSFSTLEIQRTEQGDSAMYLCASSLGGAGASPSFGPGTRLTVT.

This sequence joins TRBV10-3 and TRBJ1-1; no firm D call. The CDR3 has 13 amino acids. The V end was cut by 0 bases, the J end by 6 bases, with 8 bases between. The V gene's germline CDR1 is ENHRY and CDR2 SYGVKD. The CDR3 DNA reads TGTGCCATCAGTGAGTCAGCACCAGCTGAAGCTTTCTTT. Amino acid sequence: CAISESAPAEAFF.

V usage is TRBV28 and J usage is TRBJ2-1, with 9 positions matching TRBD2. The CDR3 covers 15 residues. The J segment lost 6 bases and the V segment lost 2 bases, leaving 5 bases of the junction unmatched. Germline CDR1 and CDR2: MDHEN and SYDVKM. Here the CDR3 reads CASSLEVAGVNEQFF. Here the CDR3 DNA reads TGTGCCAGCAGTTTAGAGGTAGCGGGGGTCAATGAGCAGTTCTTC.

This chain connects TRBV7-3 to TRBJ2-5; D call uncertain. This CDR3 contains 14 residues. Per the germline V gene, CDR1 is SGHTA and CDR2 is FQGTGA. V was shortened by 2 bases and J by 2 bases, with 9 bases between the two germline ends. In DNA form, the CDR3 reads TGTGCCAGCAGCTTAGGTCTCTCTCAAGAGACCCAGTACTTC. Amino acid sequence: CASSLGLSQETQYF.

This chain uses TRBV7-8 with TRBJ1-2, with 9 bases aligning to TRBD1. Germline V CDR1 and CDR2: SGHVS, FQNEAQ. The CDR3 totals 16 residues. The ends lost 3 bases at V and 3 bases at J; junction bases unmatched: 8. CDR3 sequence reads: CASSLAGTGSYYGYTF. CDR3 in DNA: TGTGCCAGCAGCTTGGCCGGGACAGGGTCATACTATGGCTACACCTTC. Using reference TRBV7-8 and TRBJ1-2 for the parts outside the CDR3, the full variable domain is GAGVSQSPRYKVAKRGQDVALRCDPISGHVSLFWYQQALGQGPEFLTYFQNEAQLDKSGLPSDRFFAERPEGSVSTLKIQRTQQEDSAVYLCASSLAGTGSYYGYTFGSGTRLTVV.

This chain joins TRBV10-3 and TRBJ2-3, with D possibly being TRBD1 (5 bases). Germline values: CDR1 ENHRY, CDR2 SYGVKD. The CDR3 consists of 12 residues. Trimming left V 4 bases short and J 5 bases short, with 7 bases between. The DNA for the CDR3 is TGTGCCATCAGTGGCAGGGAAGATACGCAGTATTTT. It translates to CAISGREDTQYF.

The chain has TRBV29-1 and TRBJ2-3; 11 bases align to TRBD1. The CDR3 covers 16 residues. V shed 1 base and J 3 bases; nucleotides not matched to a gene: 6. Germline V gives CDR1 SQVTM, CDR2 ANQGSEA. CDR3 bases: TGCAGCGTTGAAGCCTCCGGGACAGGGGGGACAGATACGCAGTATTTT. This gives the protein CSVEASGTGGTDTQYF.

This rearrangement joins TRBV29-1 to TRBJ2-5; TRBD1 or TRBD2 may be the D gene (6 bases each). The CDR3 covers 12 residues. V lost 6 bases and J lost 6, with 14 bases in between. The germline CDR1 and CDR2 sequences are SQVTM and ANQGSEA. The CDR3 region is CSVSTGAQTQYF. CDR3 coding DNA: TGCAGCGTCTCCACGGGGGCTCAGACCCAGTACTTC.

This clone has a handful of counts. The chain joins TRBV5-1 to TRBJ1-4; possible D gene TRBD1, 6 bases. Per germline, CDR1 SGHRS and CDR2 YFSETQ. V lost 4 bases and J lost 12, with 19 bases in between. CDR3 size: 14 residues. CDR3 in amino acids: CASSRSGTREQLFF. CDR3 nucleotides: TGCGCCAGCAGCCGATCCGGGACAAGGGAACAACTGTTTTTT.

The chain has TRBV30 and TRBJ2-1; TRBD2 matches at 10 bases. V was clipped by 5 bases and J by 7 bases; unmatched bases: 5. This CDR3 contains 13 residues. Germline V lookup: CDR1 GTSNPN, CDR2 SVGIG (reference sequence). CDR3 protein: CAWGLAGGNEQFF. CDR3 in DNA: TGTGCCTGGGGTTTAGCGGGGGGTAATGAGCAGTTCTTC. Complete variable domain (other parts from reference TRBV30 and TRBJ2-1): SQTIHQWPATLVQPVGSPLSLECTVEGTSNPNLYWYRQAAGRGLQLLFYSVGIGQISSEVPQNLSASRPQDRQFILSSKKLLLSDSGFYLCAWGLAGGNEQFFGPGTRLTVL.

This clone has just one count. The genes are TRBV29-1 and TRBJ2-2; 9 nucleotides match TRBD1. This CDR3 is built from 16 residues. V lost 2 bases, J lost 5 bases, and 9 bases stayed unmatched. Germline V gives CDR1 SQVTM, CDR2 ANQGSEA. The CDR3 loop is CSVESPQGAQTGELFF. The CDR3 DNA reads as TGCAGCGTTGAATCCCCACAGGGGGCGCAAACCGGGGAGCTGTTTTTT.

The chain is built from TRBV5-6 and TRBJ2-7, with 7 positions matching TRBD1. CDR3 size: 16 residues. Germline lookup yields CDR1 SGHDT and CDR2 YYEEEE. V was pared by 3 bases and J by 4 bases, with 13 bases of the junction left unmatched. CDR3 region: CASSWGPTGARYEQYF. CDR3 in DNA: TGTGCCAGCAGCTGGGGCCCAACAGGGGCCCGTTACGAGCAGTACTTC.

In this sample, this clone turned up many times. The chain combines TRBV7-3 with TRBJ2-1, with D possibly TRBD2 on 6 matching bases. The CDR3 has 19 residues. Germline CDR1 and CDR2: SGHTA and FQGTGA. V was cut by 0 bases and J by 0 bases, with 18 bases left in between. The CDR3 sequence is CASSLTLGGSPSSYNEQFF. In nucleotides, the CDR3 is TGTGCCAGCAGCTTAACGTTGGGGGGTTCCCCGAGCTCCTACAATGAGCAGTTCTTC. Drawing the rest from reference TRBV7-3 and TRBJ2-1, the complete variable domain is GAGVSQTPSNKVTEKGKYVELRCDPISGHTALYWYRQSLGQGPEFLIYFQGTGAADDSGLPNDRFFAVRPEGSVSTLKIQRTERGDSAVYLCASSLTLGGSPSSYNEQFFGPGTRLTVL.

The rearrangement joins TRBV7-3 to TRBJ2-6; unclear D gene. CDR3 length: 12 residues. Trimming stripped 4 bases from V and 2 bases from J, with 0 bases between. CDR1 is SGHTA and CDR2 is FQGTGA in the germline V gene. The CDR3 DNA follows: TGTGCCAGCAGCTCTGGGGCCAACGTCCTGACTTTC. Protein product: CASSSGANVLTF. The variable domain in full, completed from reference TRBV7-3 and TRBJ2-6, reads GAGVSQTPSNKVTEKGKYVELRCDPISGHTALYWYRQSLGQGPEFLIYFQGTGAADDSGLPNDRFFAVRPEGSVSTLKIQRTERGDSAVYLCASSSGANVLTFGAGSRLTVL.

This clone showed up just a few times. The chain employs TRBV28 and TRBJ1-6; possibly TRBD1 for D (5 bases). CDR1 is MDHEN, CDR2 SYDVKM, per germline. There are 14 residues in the CDR3. The V gene lost 7 bases and the J gene lost 9 bases, with 16 bases spanning the gap. CDR3 sequence (DNA): TGTGCCAGCACGCAGGCTCTAGGGGTTTCACCCCTCCACTTT. Translating gives CASTQALGVSPLHF.